This T cell receptor beta chain stems from a study of T-cell memory formation after mild COVID-19. Study-level information: Across donors, TCR clusters were largely donor specific.

Broader study findings: Later expanders leaned toward CD4+, whereas clones contracting from day 15 to 85 were balanced CD4/CD8.

Constant-segment primers and 5'RACE yielded cDNA libraries for TCR alpha and TCR beta, each carrying sample barcodes and UMIs. TCRdb independently ran MiXCR on the 5' RACE reads; one entry per CDR3 protein. Among hundreds of thousands of distinct CDR3 sequences listed, 20% to 25% were seen once. About this clonotype: The antigen remains unidentified.

V shed 7 bases, J shed 2 bases, and the junction held 10 bases outside the gene matches. This CDR3 comprises 15 residues. Germline CDR1 LNHDA, CDR2 SQIVND (reference sequence). This receptor was taken from an adult woman who had mild COVID-19 (a few samples of this study predate the infection). Cell type and time point are not known. V is TRBV19 and J is TRBJ1-1; 7 bases agree with TRBD1. The sample taken for sequencing was PBMCs or a T cell subset sorted from them (not recorded which). Here the CDR3 reads CASTLRDRLNTEAFF. As DNA, the CDR3 is TGTGCCAGTACCCTACGGGACAGACTCAACACTGAAGCTTTCTTT. Using reference TRBV19 and TRBJ1-1 for the parts outside the CDR3, the full variable domain is DGGITQSPKYLFRKEGQNVTLSCEQNLNHDAMYWYRQDPGQGLRLIYYSQIVNDFQKGDIAEGYSVSREKKESFPLTVTSAQKNPTAFYLCASTLRDRLNTEAFFGQGTRLTVV.